These 28 T cell receptor beta chains originate from one sample sequenced in a study of cytomegalovirus exposure and HLA in healthy donors. Vbeta (60) and Jbeta (13) primers were used in the PCR. Produced via immunoSEQ multiplex PCR; TCRdb's table is partial and in-frame only. The sample totals around 100,000 clones. Specimen: PBMCs. Receptor source: a man aged 35 to 55 in good health and CMV-seropositive.

This chain uses TRBV7-9 with TRBJ1-2; D is possibly TRBD1 (6 bases). The CDR3 runs 16 residues. CDR1 and CDR2 from the germline V gene are SEHNR and FQNEAQ (reference sequence). V was pared by 2 bases and J by 8 bases, with 21 bases between. CDR3 region: CASSLSRDNGLDGYTF. The CDR3 region has the DNA TGTGCCAGCAGCTTATCTAGGGACAACGGTCTCGACGGCTACACCTTC.

The rearrangement uses TRBV15 and TRBJ1-2; D is undetermined. Per germline, CDR1 LNHNV and CDR2 YYDKDF (reference sequence). Trimming removed 0 bases from V and 1 base from J, with 9 bases in between. This CDR3 is 15 amino acids long. The DNA of the CDR3 is TGTGCCACCAGCAGAGAAATCGGACTTAACTATGGCTACACCTTC. Its protein product is CATSREIGLNYGYTF. Based on the CDR3 plus reference TRBV15 and TRBJ1-2, the full variable domain is DAMVIQNPRYQVTQFGKPVTLSCSQTLNHNVMYWYQQKSSQAPKLLFHYYDKDFNNEADTPDNFQSRRPNTSFCFLDIRSPGLGDTAMYLCATSREIGLNYGYTFGSGTRLTVV.

This rearrangement joins TRBV29-1 to TRBJ2-3, with a tentative D call TRBD2 (5 bases). V lost 2 bases and J 5 bases, leaving 14 bases between the germline ends. Looked up from germline, CDR1 is SQVTM and CDR2 is ANQGSEA. This CDR3 has 14 amino acids. The CDR3 is CSVEIRQRGDTQYF. CDR3 nucleotide sequence: TGCAGCGTTGAAATCAGGCAACGGGGAGATACGCAGTATTTT.

V is TRBV19 and J is TRBJ1-5; the match to TRBD1 covers 9 bases. Germline CDR1 is LNHDA and CDR2 is SQIVND (reference sequence). The CDR3 sequence is 15 residues long. V shed 6 bases, J shed 0 bases, and the junction held 3 bases outside the gene matches. This CDR3 reads CASRLDRGSNQPQHF. The CDR3 DNA sequence: TGTGCCAGTAGGTTGGACAGGGGTAGCAATCAGCCCCAGCATTTT.

The CDR3, as DNA: TGTGCCAGCGCCCGGGGGGCACCCCGGACTCTGGGGGCCAACGTCCTGACTTTC. It specifies CASARGAPRTLGANVLTF. The chain employs TRBV27 and TRBJ2-6, with a possible D match to TRBD2 (7 bases). CDR1 and CDR2 (germline): MNHEY, SMNVEV (reference sequence). V gave up 8 bases and J gave up 4 bases, with 24 bases separating them. CDR3 length equals 18 residues.

The chain employs TRBV5-1 and TRBJ1-5; 7 positions match TRBD1. Trimming cost V 1 base and J 3 bases; bases outside gene matches: 4. CDR3 length: 15 residues. CDR1 is SGHRS and CDR2 is YFSETQ in the germline V gene. The CDR3 sequence is CASSLSGTDNQPQHF. In nucleotides, the CDR3 is TGCGCCAGCAGCTTGTCGGGGACAGACAATCAGCCCCAGCATTTT.

The rearrangement joins TRBV7-3 to TRBJ2-5; a possible D gene is TRBD2 (5 bases). Trimming took 2 bases from V and 0 from J, leaving 10 bases between them. The length of the CDR3 is 15 residues. The germline V gene has CDR1 SGHTA and CDR2 FQGTGA. The CDR3 bases are TGTGCCAGCAGCTTAGCGGGTCAACACCAAGAGACCCAGTACTTC. Translating gives CASSLAGQHQETQYF.

J is TRBJ1-5 and V is TRBV4-1; 9 positions agree with TRBD1. The germline V gene has CDR1 MGHRA and CDR2 YSYEKL. The CDR3 contains 15 residues. V was clipped by 4 bases and J by 9 bases; unmatched bases: 10. In nucleotides, the CDR3 is TGCGCCAGCAGCCCCGGGGACAGGGTGAGAGGGCCCCAGCATTTT. It yields the protein CASSPGDRVRGPQHF.

This chain uses TRBV4-1 with TRBJ2-1; 13 nucleotides align to TRBD2. Trimming cost V 1 base and J 7 bases; bases outside gene matches: 4. CDR1 is MGHRA, CDR2 YSYEKL, per germline. The CDR3 consists of 16 residues. The CDR3: CASSQGTSGRWNEQFF. DNA for the CDR3: TGCGCCAGCAGCCAAGGGACTAGCGGGAGATGGAATGAGCAGTTCTTC.

The genes are TRBV11-3 and TRBJ1-1, with 7 bases lining up with TRBD1. The germline gives CDR1 SGHNT, CDR2 YENEEA. Trimming removed 5 bases from V and 5 bases from J; junction bases left unmatched: 8. This CDR3 contains 14 residues. Written as DNA, the CDR3 is TGTGCCAGCAGCGCGACAGGGTATGGGACTGAAGCTTTCTTT. Residues: CASSATGYGTEAFF.

This sequence joins TRBV11-3 and TRBJ2-2; tentative D call: TRBD2 (5 bases). V was pared by 5 bases and J by 7 bases, with 11 bases between. Germline V gives CDR1 SGHNT, CDR2 YENEEA. The CDR3 is 13 residues long. CDR3 amino acids: CASSLSGDGELFF. DNA of the CDR3: TGTGCCAGCAGCCTGTCCGGGGACGGGGAGCTGTTTTTT. Together with reference TRBV11-3 and TRBJ2-2, the CDR3 gives the full variable domain: EAGVVQSPRYKIIEKKQPVAFWCNPISGHNTLYWYLQNLGQGPELLIRYENEEAVDDSQLPKDRFSAERLKGVDSTLKIQPAELGDSAVYLCASSLSGDGELFFGEGSRLTVL.

J is TRBJ2-7 and V is TRBV11-2, with 7 nucleotides matching TRBD1. With 3 bases clipped from V and 3 bases from J, the junction kept 2 bases outside the gene matches. The CDR3 is 13 amino acids. Germline V gene data show CDR1 as SGHAT and CDR2 as FQNNGV. CDR3 in DNA: TGTGCCAGCAGCTTGCGACAGGGCTACGAGCAGTACTTC. Protein sequence: CASSLRQGYEQYF. The entire variable domain, with the rest obtained from reference TRBV11-2 and TRBJ2-7, is as follows: EAGVAQSPRYKIIEKRQSVAFWCNPISGHATLYWYQQILGQGPKLLIQFQNNGVVDDSQLPKDRFSAERLKGVDSTLKIQPAKLEDSAVYLCASSLRQGYEQYFGPGTRLTVT.

The V call is TRBV2, the J call TRBJ2-1; D possibly corresponds to TRBD2 (5 bases). CDR1 SNHLY and CDR2 FYNNEI come from the germline V gene. The CDR3 is made up of 12 amino acids. Trimming stripped 2 bases from V and 12 bases from J, with 11 bases between. The CDR3: CASSEIGGWQFF. The CDR3 nucleotides read TGTGCCAGCAGTGAAATAGGCGGGTGGCAGTTCTTC.

The V call is TRBV5-6, the J call TRBJ2-3; D may be TRBD1 (5 bases). The CDR3 loop spans 15 amino acids. V was cut by 1 base and J by 0 bases, with 9 bases left in between. From germline, CDR1 is SGHDT and CDR2 YYEEEE. The CDR3 loop reads CASSLTGQSTDTQYF. As DNA, the CDR3 is TGTGCCAGCAGCTTGACCGGACAAAGCACAGATACGCAGTATTTT.

This chain uses TRBV9 with TRBJ2-7, with a weak D call TRBD1 (5 bases). This CDR3 spans 15 amino acids. CDR1 SGDLS and CDR2 YYNGEE come from the germline V gene. Trimming removed 0 bases from V and 4 bases from J, with 14 bases in between. CDR3 sequence: CASSVGQGLMYEQYF. CDR3 nucleotides: TGTGCCAGCAGCGTAGGTCAGGGCCTTATGTACGAGCAGTACTTC.

V is TRBV27 and J is TRBJ2-7, with D perhaps matching TRBD1 (6 bases). Germline CDR1 MNHEY, CDR2 SMNVEV (reference sequence). This CDR3 contains 14 residues. With 0 bases removed from V and 3 bases from J, the gap between germline ends came to 9 bases. The CDR3 DNA follows: TGTGCCAGCAGTTTATCGGGGGCGGTCTACGAGCAGTACTTC. Translation gives CASSLSGAVYEQYF.

The chain is built from TRBV27 and TRBJ1-2, with D possibly TRBD1 on 5 matching bases. CDR1 and CDR2 (germline): MNHEY, SMNVEV (reference sequence). This CDR3 has 14 amino acids. The V end lost 6 bases, the J end lost 5 bases, and 16 bases lay between the germline ends. The CDR3 DNA reads as TGTGCCAGCAGGGAGCAGGGCGGAATTTATGGCTACACCTTC. Its translation is CASREQGGIYGYTF.

This chain joins TRBV19 and TRBJ1-1, with D unclear. This CDR3 is 15 amino acids long. From germline, CDR1 is LNHDA and CDR2 SQIVND (reference sequence). Trimming took 0 bases from V and 3 from J, leaving 11 bases between them. The CDR3 DNA is TGTGCCAGTAGTATAGACGGCCAGAGGGACACTGAAGCTTTCTTT. Its protein product is CASSIDGQRDTEAFF.

The chain uses TRBV25-1 and TRBJ2-2, with 7 nucleotides matching TRBD1. Per the germline V gene, CDR1 is MGHDK and CDR2 is SYGVNS. V lost 3 bases and J lost 4; bases outside the gene matches: 5. The CDR3 contains 15 residues. This chain's CDR3 is CASSDQRTGTGELFF. The CDR3 DNA reads TGTGCCAGCAGTGACCAACGGACAGGCACCGGGGAGCTGTTTTTT.

The chain links TRBV7-2 to TRBJ1-2; D might be TRBD1 (6 bases). The CDR3 contains 15 residues. V lost 5 bases, J lost 4 bases, and 17 bases lay in between. Germline V gene data show CDR1 as SGHTA and CDR2 as FQGNSA. The CDR3 DNA is TGTGCCAGCAGCCCGGGGGGGGGCATCTCCTATGGCTACACCTTC. As protein: CASSPGGGISYGYTF.

The genes are TRBV29-1 and TRBJ2-5; D is possibly TRBD1 (6 bases). V gave up 2 bases and J gave up 0 bases, with 10 bases separating them. The CDR3 covers 14 residues. Germline CDR1 reads SQVTM; CDR2 reads ANQGSEA. In DNA, the CDR3 is TGCAGCGTTGAATCAGGGGTTTACCAAGAGACCCAGTACTTC. Translation gives CSVESGVYQETQYF.

V usage is TRBV19 and J usage is TRBJ1-2, with 8 positions matching TRBD1. Trimming removed 6 bases from V and 2 bases from J; junction bases left unmatched: 5. The length of the CDR3 is 14 residues. From germline, CDR1 is LNHDA and CDR2 SQIVND (reference sequence). CDR3 sequence reads: CASRVTGANYGYTF. The CDR3 region has the DNA TGTGCCAGTAGGGTGACAGGGGCAAACTATGGCTACACCTTC.

The chain employs TRBV28 and TRBJ2-5, with D maybe TRBD2 (5 bases). With 4 bases removed from V and 5 bases from J, the gap between germline ends came to 23 bases. CDR3 length equals 17 residues. Germline V gives CDR1 MDHEN, CDR2 SYDVKM. The CDR3, as DNA: TGTGCCAGCAGTTCCCCGGGGAGAGGGCGCAATTTTGAGACCCAGTACTTC. Its protein product is CASSSPGRGRNFETQYF.

The V and J genes are TRBV9 and TRBJ1-1, with TRBD1 matching 8 bases. V dropped 2 bases and J dropped 1; count of bases not matched to a gene: 1. The CDR3 is made up of 14 amino acids. CDR1 is SGDLS, CDR2 YYNGEE, per germline. The CDR3 DNA is TGTGCCAGCAGCGTCCAGGGGGCGAACACTGAAGCTTTCTTT. As protein: CASSVQGANTEAFF.

The chain has TRBV6-6 and TRBJ2-7, with 12 nucleotides matching TRBD2. The ends lost 5 bases at V and 4 bases at J; junction bases unmatched: 6. There are 15 residues in the CDR3. Looked up from germline, CDR1 is MNHNY and CDR2 is SVGAGI (reference sequence). The CDR3 sequence is CASSLPSGGAYEQYF. Written as DNA, the CDR3 is TGTGCCAGCAGTCTACCTAGCGGGGGGGCATACGAGCAGTACTTC.

The chain carries TRBV6-5 and TRBJ2-1, with TRBD1 as a possible D gene (6 bases). V lost 0 bases to trimming and J lost 4 bases, with 13 bases between them. The V gene's germline CDR1 is MNHEY and CDR2 SVGAGI. The CDR3 spans 16 residues. CDR3 sequence: CASSYSKARGYNEQFF. CDR3 coding DNA: TGTGCCAGCAGTTACTCGAAGGCAAGGGGGTACAATGAGCAGTTCTTC.

CDR3 coding DNA: TGTGCTAGTGGTTTAAACGGAGCAAACACCGGGGAGCTGTTTTTT. As protein: CASGLNGANTGELFF. The chain is built from TRBV12-5 and TRBJ2-2; D is unresolved. The CDR3 totals 15 residues. Germline V gene data show CDR1 as LGHNT and CDR2 as FRNRAP. V dropped 3 bases and J dropped 2 bases, with 10 bases sitting between them.

This rearrangement joins TRBV18 to TRBJ1-2, with unresolved D. Trimming cost V 2 bases and J 0 bases, with 16 bases left between them. There are 17 residues in the CDR3. Germline CDR1 and CDR2: KGHSH and LQKENI. The CDR3: CASSPSLPRATNYGYTF. CDR3 nucleotides: TGTGCCAGCTCACCAAGTTTGCCCAGAGCGACTAACTATGGCTACACCTTC.